This section outlines one T cell receptor (beta chain) sequence together with its context. The antigen is undetermined. These data come from a study of cytomegalovirus exposure and HLA in healthy donors. Notes on the study in general: In most subjects, TCR beta sequences reportedly gave accurate predictions of HLA-A and HLA-B alleles.

With 60 Vbeta and 13 Jbeta primers, the PCR was carried out. Clones were read by immunoSEQ multiplex PCR, and TCRdb kept only the in-frame ones, dropping some. The table lists about 190,000 clones, over 75% of them singletons, with 6.3% in the top ten. The CDR3 runs to 15 residues. From germline, CDR1 is SGHAT and CDR2 FQNNGV. V was pared by 6 bases and J by 4 bases, with 17 bases between. This TCR came from a man between 40 and 49 years old in good health and CMV-seropositive. Sequenced: PBMCs. The chain couples TRBV11-2 to TRBJ2-3, with D possibly TRBD1 on 5 matching bases. The CDR3 protein is CASRRGGPRADTQYF. CDR3 sequence (DNA): TGTGCCAGCAGAAGGGGCGGCCCCAGGGCAGATACGCAGTATTTT.